This TCR beta chain was captured in a study of shared clonotypes between healthy human individuals. Study at large: For every donor, three CD4 naive, three CD4 memory, two CD8 naive and one CD8 memory plates were used.

Selected positively for CCR7 and CD45RO-negative, naive CD8 cells excluded terminally differentiated effector memory CD45RA+ cells. All participating donors were Caucasian adults from Nashville, Tennessee. Sequencing used immunoSEQ multiplex PCR; TCRdb keeps in-frame clones, though not all of them. The sample comprises over 2,000,000 clones, 90% to 95% of which are singletons, and 1.5% to 2% rests with the top ten. From germline, CDR1 is MNHNY and CDR2 SVGAGI (reference sequence). Trimming removed 6 bases at V and 4 bases at J, with 12 bases between. CDR3 size: 13 residues. This chain links TRBV6-6 with TRBJ1-2; D not resolved. The sequence came from a man younger than 30 in good health. Some clones in this sample may be carry-over from other donors' samples. The sequencing input was naive CD8+ T cells from PBMCs. The CDR3 DNA sequence: TGTGCCAGCAGCATAGGTTATTTCTATGGCTACACCTTC. Translation gives CASSIGYFYGYTF.